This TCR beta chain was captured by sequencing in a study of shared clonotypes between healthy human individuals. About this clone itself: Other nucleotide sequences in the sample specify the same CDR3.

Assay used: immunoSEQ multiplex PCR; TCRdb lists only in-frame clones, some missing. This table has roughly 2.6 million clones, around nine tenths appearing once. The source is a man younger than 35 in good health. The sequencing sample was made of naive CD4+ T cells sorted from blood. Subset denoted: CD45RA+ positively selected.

CDR3 residues: CASSARLAGNTDTQYF. In DNA, the CDR3 is TGTGCCAGTAGTGCTCGACTAGCGGGTAACACAGATACGCAGTATTTT. This chain joins TRBV19 and TRBJ2-3; TRBD2 matches at 10 bases. CDR1 and CDR2 (germline): LNHDA, SQIVND (reference sequence). The length of the CDR3 is 16 residues. J was trimmed by 2 bases and V by 5 bases; bases with no gene match: 7.